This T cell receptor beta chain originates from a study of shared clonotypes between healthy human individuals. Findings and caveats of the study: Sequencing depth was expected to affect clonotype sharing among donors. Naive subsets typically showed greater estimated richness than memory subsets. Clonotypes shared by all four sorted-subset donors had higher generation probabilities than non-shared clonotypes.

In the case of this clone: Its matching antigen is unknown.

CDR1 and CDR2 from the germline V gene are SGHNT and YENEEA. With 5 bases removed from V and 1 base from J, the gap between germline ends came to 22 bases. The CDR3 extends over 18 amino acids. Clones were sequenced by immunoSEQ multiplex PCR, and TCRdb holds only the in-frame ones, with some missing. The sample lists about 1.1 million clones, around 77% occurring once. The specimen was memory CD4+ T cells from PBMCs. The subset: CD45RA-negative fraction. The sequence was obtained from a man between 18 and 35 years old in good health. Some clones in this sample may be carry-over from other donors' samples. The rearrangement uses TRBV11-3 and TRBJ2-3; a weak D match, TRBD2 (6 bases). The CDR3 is CASSLGTGVGSGTDTQYF. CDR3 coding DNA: TGTGCCAGCAGCCTGGGGACTGGAGTGGGGTCTGGCACAGATACGCAGTATTTT.